The 26 T cell receptor beta chains below come from one sample, sequenced in a study of CD8+ T cells in alopecia areata. Following RNA extraction, reverse transcription yielded cDNA that acted as the sequencing template. Method: immunoSEQ multiplex PCR; TCRdb's copy keeps in-frame clones and lacks some. The sample holds fewer than 250,000 clones, under 70% seen once. This sample's treatment: oral pan-JAK inhibitor, 5-10 mg twice daily. The sample consisted of CD4+ T cells sorted from blood, taken at week 4, from a patient treated with tofacitinib. These receptors all stem from a human donor with alopecia areata.

This chain links TRBV10-3 with TRBJ1-5; perhaps TRBD1 as D (5 bases). The CDR3 is made up of 14 amino acids. Trimming stripped 3 bases from V and 1 base from J, with 7 bases between. Germline V gene sequence: CDR1 ENHRY, CDR2 SYGVKD. The DNA for the CDR3 is TGTGCCATCAGTGACAGGGTAAGCAATCAGCCCCAGCATTTT. This codes for CAISDRVSNQPQHF.

The table lists this clone with a few counts. V is TRBV29-1 and J is TRBJ2-1; 13 nucleotides align to TRBD2. CDR3 length: 19 amino acids. The V and J ends lost 6 bases and 0 bases, in that order; junction bases with no gene match: 14. Germline V gives CDR1 SQVTM, CDR2 ANQGSEA. CDR3 protein: CSVAGLAGDLTSSYNEQFF. In DNA form, the CDR3 reads TGCAGCGTCGCCGGACTAGCGGGGGACTTGACGAGCTCCTACAATGAGCAGTTCTTC.

This chain links TRBV15 with TRBJ2-7, with D uncertain. Deletions cut 5 bases from V and 0 bases from J, with 14 bases between. CDR3 size: 15 residues. From germline, CDR1 is LNHNV and CDR2 YYDKDF (reference sequence). CDR3 in amino acids: CATSPGPASSYEQYF. The DNA for the CDR3 is TGTGCCACCAGCCCCGGACCGGCCAGCTCCTACGAGCAGTACTTC. Supplemented by reference TRBV15 and TRBJ2-7, the full variable domain reads DAMVIQNPRYQVTQFGKPVTLSCSQTLNHNVMYWYQQKSSQAPKLLFHYYDKDFNNEADTPDNFQSRRPNTSFCFLDIRSPGLGDTAMYLCATSPGPASSYEQYFGPGTRLTVT.

The gene calls are TRBV5-1 and TRBJ2-1; 8 bases are shared with TRBD2. Germline-derived CDR1 and CDR2 are SGHRS and YFSETQ. The CDR3 totals 16 residues. The junction had 3 bases not matched to a gene; V was cut back by 0 bases and J by 1 base. CDR3: CASSLGASGSYNEQFF. The CDR3 coding sequence is TGCGCCAGCAGCTTGGGGGCTAGCGGGTCCTACAATGAGCAGTTCTTC.

J is TRBJ1-1 and V is TRBV27; 8 bases are shared with TRBD1. The CDR3 is made up of 15 amino acids. The germline V gene encodes CDR1 MNHEY and CDR2 SMNVEV (reference sequence). With 4 bases clipped from V and 8 bases from J, the junction kept 12 bases outside the gene matches. The CDR3 loop reads CASSSRTGTAGEAFF. The CDR3 DNA reads TGTGCCAGCAGTTCGCGGACAGGGACGGCGGGAGAAGCTTTCTTT.

The chain couples TRBV29-1 to TRBJ1-1; no firm D call. The V gene's germline CDR1 is SQVTM and CDR2 ANQGSEA. V lost 7 bases to trimming and J lost 5 bases, with 11 bases between them. The CDR3 consists of 11 residues. The CDR3 coding sequence is TGCAGCGCCCACAGAGCAACTGAAGCTTTCTTT. Protein: CSAHRATEAFF.

This rearrangement joins TRBV29-1 to TRBJ2-7, with D perhaps TRBD1 (6 bases). Germline CDR1 SQVTM, CDR2 ANQGSEA. The CDR3 has 11 amino acids. Trimming left V 4 bases short and J 5 bases short, with 9 bases between. This chain's CDR3 is CSVGQVDEQYF. Here the CDR3 DNA reads TGCAGCGTTGGACAGGTGGACGAGCAGTACTTC.

This clone showed up just a few times. The chain is built from TRBV5-6 and TRBJ1-2; TRBD1 aligns across 11 bases. Per germline, CDR1 SGHDT and CDR2 YYEEEE. There are 14 residues in the CDR3. The V and J ends lost 2 bases and 8 bases, in that order; junction bases with no gene match: 5. CDR3 bases: TGTGCCAGCAGCTTTGGACAGGGGGCGCGGGGCTACACCTTC. This encodes CASSFGQGARGYTF.

The chain has TRBV7-2 and TRBJ2-5, with 7 bases matching TRBD2. V gave up 6 bases and J gave up 5 bases; unmatched junction bases: 12. Germline CDR1 SGHTA, CDR2 FQGNSA. This CDR3 contains 15 residues. This CDR3 reads CASRRPGGVGETQYF. The CDR3, as DNA: TGTGCCAGCAGACGACCTGGGGGGGTGGGCGAGACCCAGTACTTC.

Written as DNA, the CDR3 is TGTGCCAGCAGCCGCGAACAGGGGACAACTAATGAAAAACTGTTTTTT. It yields the protein CASSREQGTTNEKLFF. The rearrangement links TRBV5-6 to TRBJ1-4, with 7 bases fitting TRBD1. The V segment lost 4 bases and the J segment 0 bases; nucleotides outside the gene matches: 6. This CDR3 has 16 residues. Per the germline V gene, CDR1 is SGHDT and CDR2 is YYEEEE.

This clone was detected only once. One end of the junction is discordant with germline, which a read error may explain. This chain uses TRBV30 with TRBJ1-1, with unresolved D. This CDR3 is built from 15 residues. Per germline, CDR1 GTSNPN and CDR2 SVGIG (reference sequence). The CDR3 DNA is TGTGCCTGGAATCCACGCAGTGGGGTGAATACTGAAGCTTTCTTT. This translates into CAWNPRSGVNTEAFF.

The gene calls are TRBV7-2 and TRBJ2-2; D may be TRBD1 (5 bases). This CDR3 spans 14 amino acids. Germline V CDR1 and CDR2: SGHTA, FQGNSA. Deletions cut 1 base from V and 3 bases from J, with 6 bases between. The CDR3 reads CASSLGQHTGELFF. The CDR3 DNA follows: TGTGCCAGCAGCTTAGGACAGCACACCGGGGAGCTGTTTTTT. Drawing the rest from reference TRBV7-2 and TRBJ2-2, the complete variable domain is GAGVSQSPSNKVTEKGKDVELRCDPISGHTALYWYRQSLGQGLEFLIYFQGNSAPDKSGLPSDRFSAERTGGSVSTLTIQRTQQEDSAVYLCASSLGQHTGELFFGEGSRLTVL.

CDR3: CASSQEDAGGPYNEQFF. For the CDR3, the DNA is TGTGCCAGCAGCCAAGAAGATGCGGGGGGACCATACAATGAGCAGTTCTTC. The V and J genes are TRBV4-2 and TRBJ2-1; 8 bases map to TRBD2. Unmatched junction bases numbered 8, after V lost 0 bases and J lost 4 bases. The germline V gene has CDR1 LGHNA and CDR2 YNFKEQ. The CDR3 runs 17 residues.

The chain combines TRBV29-1 with TRBJ2-1, with D perhaps TRBD1 (6 bases). There are 13 residues in the CDR3. The V gene lost 3 bases and the J gene lost 11 bases, with 17 bases spanning the gap. Germline V lookup: CDR1 SQVTM, CDR2 ANQGSEA. CDR3 residues: CSVDTGTGYQQFF. CDR3 bases: TGCAGCGTTGATACAGGGACGGGGTATCAGCAGTTCTTC.

CDR3 sequence reads: CASSPATGGEQFF. In nucleotides, the CDR3 is TGTGCCAGCAGCCCGGCGACAGGGGGTGAGCAGTTCTTC. The rearrangement uses TRBV5-6 and TRBJ2-1; 9 bases are shared with TRBD1. The CDR3 runs to 13 residues. The ends lost 4 bases at V and 9 bases at J; junction bases unmatched: 5. Germline-derived CDR1 and CDR2 are SGHDT and YYEEEE. The variable domain in full, with the rest retrieved from reference TRBV5-6 and TRBJ2-1, is DAGVTQSPTHLIKTRGQQVTLRCSPKSGHDTVSWYQQALGQGPQFIFQYYEEEERQRGNFPDRFSGHQFPNYSSELNVNALLLGDSALYLCASSPATGGEQFFGPGTRLTVL.

V usage is TRBV30 and J usage is TRBJ1-6; TRBD1 agrees at 8 bases. Germline CDR1 is GTSNPN and CDR2 is SVGIG (reference sequence). The CDR3 has 17 amino acids. The V segment lost 0 bases and the J segment 2 bases; nucleotides outside the gene matches: 6. The CDR3 DNA follows: TGTGCCTGGAGTGTCCTCCGGGACAGGACCTATAATTCACCCCTCCACTTT. This encodes CAWSVLRDRTYNSPLHF. Filled out from reference TRBV30 and TRBJ1-6, the complete variable domain reads SQTIHQWPATLVQPVGSPLSLECTVEGTSNPNLYWYRQAAGRGLQLLFYSVGIGQISSEVPQNLSASRPQDRQFILSSKKLLLSDSGFYLCAWSVLRDRTYNSPLHFGNGTRLTVT.

J is TRBJ2-1 and V is TRBV25-1; TRBD2 is a possible D gene (6 bases). Trimming cost V 2 bases and J 3 bases, with 8 bases left between them. Germline CDR1 is MGHDK and CDR2 is SYGVNS. This CDR3 region has 14 residues. In DNA form, the CDR3 reads TGTGCCAGCAGTGAAGCGGGGCTCTACAATGAGCAGTTCTTC. Translation gives CASSEAGLYNEQFF.

This rearrangement joins TRBV10-3 to TRBJ2-5; 7 bases align to TRBD2. The CDR3 spans 13 residues. Trimming cost V 4 bases and J 2 bases; bases outside gene matches: 1. Per germline, CDR1 ENHRY and CDR2 SYGVKD. Here the CDR3 DNA reads TGTGCCATCAGTGGGGACTATCAAGAGACCCAGTACTTC. Amino acid sequence: CAISGDYQETQYF.

This clone was observed a handful of times. The V and J genes are TRBV10-3 and TRBJ2-5; D gene unclear. Trimming stripped 0 bases from V and 7 bases from J, with 15 bases between. The germline V gene has CDR1 ENHRY and CDR2 SYGVKD. This CDR3 region has 15 residues. This CDR3 reads CAISESVSPSGTQYF. Written as DNA, the CDR3 is TGTGCCATCAGTGAGTCGGTCTCGCCGTCGGGGACCCAGTACTTC.

This clone came up a few times. This rearrangement joins TRBV5-1 to TRBJ2-7; no definite D call. This CDR3 has 14 amino acids. From germline, CDR1 is SGHRS and CDR2 YFSETQ. Trimming removed 4 bases from V and 3 bases from J, with 14 bases in between. This chain's CDR3 is CASSLDPSSYEQYF. The CDR3 DNA reads TGCGCCAGCAGCCTAGATCCTTCGAGCTACGAGCAGTACTTC.

The rearrangement uses TRBV4-2 and TRBJ2-2; D possibly corresponds to TRBD1 (5 bases). Germline V gene sequence: CDR1 LGHNA, CDR2 YNFKEQ. V lost 4 bases and J lost 0, with 12 bases in between. The CDR3 length is 16 residues. CDR3 coding DNA: TGTGCCAGCAGCCCAAGGGCAGGGTCGAACACCGGGGAGCTGTTTTTT. Translated: CASSPRAGSNTGELFF.

The chain is built from TRBV2 and TRBJ1-6; D is perhaps TRBD1 (5 bases). CDR1 is SNHLY, CDR2 FYNNEI, per germline. V gave up 4 bases and J gave up 7 bases, with 8 bases separating them. The CDR3 runs 13 residues. CDR3 in DNA: TGTGCCAGCAGTGTGGGGGAGAATTCACCCCTCCACTTT. This translates into CASSVGENSPLHF.

This clone was detected a few times. The genes are TRBV29-1 and TRBJ2-7; TRBD1 agrees at 9 bases. V lost 4 bases, J lost 3 bases, and 10 bases stayed unmatched. Germline loops: CDR1 SQVTM, CDR2 ANQGSEA. The CDR3 loop spans 15 amino acids. CDR3 sequence (DNA): TGCAGCGTTGGTCTGGACAGGGGAGGAATCTACGAGCAGTACTTC. This codes for CSVGLDRGGIYEQYF.

This clone came up a few times. V usage is TRBV7-9 and J usage is TRBJ1-2; D is undetermined. The V gene's germline CDR1 is SEHNR and CDR2 FQNEAQ (reference sequence). V lost 5 bases and J lost 0, with 13 bases in between. This CDR3 comprises 15 residues. CDR3 sequence: CASSLRPYSNYGYTF. DNA for the CDR3: TGTGCCAGCAGCCTCAGGCCATATTCTAACTATGGCTACACCTTC.

The chain couples TRBV7-8 to TRBJ1-4; D is perhaps TRBD1 (5 bases). Deletions cut 6 bases from V and 3 bases from J, with 11 bases between. CDR3 length: 14 amino acids. The germline CDR1 and CDR2 sequences are SGHVS and FQNEAQ. The CDR3 DNA follows: TGTGCCAGCAGTCCGGGACCCGCTAATGAAAAACTGTTTTTT. As protein: CASSPGPANEKLFF.

Of note for this clone: This specimen includes other DNA sequences encoding the same CDR3. The chain links TRBV7-2 to TRBJ1-1; D is undetermined. V was clipped by 5 bases and J by 0 bases, with 10 bases between them. This CDR3 spans 14 amino acids. CDR1 is SGHTA and CDR2 is FQGNSA in the germline V gene. The CDR3 region has the DNA TGTGCCAGCAGCCTCGGAGGTTTGAACACTGAAGCTTTCTTT. It specifies CASSLGGLNTEAFF. Based on the CDR3 plus reference TRBV7-2 and TRBJ1-1, the full variable domain is GAGVSQSPSNKVTEKGKDVELRCDPISGHTALYWYRQSLGQGLEFLIYFQGNSAPDKSGLPSDRFSAERTGGSVSTLTIQRTQQEDSAVYLCASSLGGLNTEAFFGQGTRLTVV.